This T cell receptor beta chain was recorded in a study of blood T cell repertoires in COVID-19. Whole-study context: Some COVID-19 samples were acute and others convalescent; all came from the United States, Italy and Spain. Nucleic acid was either cDNA or gDNA, and it came from T cells, B-cell-depleted T cells, or PBMCs.

Original methodology: Amplification of reference gene primers provided the estimated nucleated cell counts. Sequencing was performed with immunoSEQ multiplex PCR; in TCRdb, only in-frame clones are kept and a portion is missing. V and J calls and clone size are copied from that table; D and trimming were computed from the DNA. Of about 87,000 clones in the sample, approximately 86% were seen once. The V end was cut by 5 bases, the J end by 4 bases, with 11 bases between. The CDR3 is 12 residues long. The germline V gene has CDR1 SQVTM and CDR2 ANQGSEA. The TCR was taken from a man aged 40-49 years with acute or convalescent COVID-19. This chain links TRBV29-1 with TRBJ1-1, with a weak D call TRBD1 (5 bases). The sample comprised peripheral blood. The CDR3 protein is CSVSGLGTEAFF. Written as DNA, the CDR3 is TGCAGCGTTTCAGGGTTAGGCACTGAAGCTTTCTTT.